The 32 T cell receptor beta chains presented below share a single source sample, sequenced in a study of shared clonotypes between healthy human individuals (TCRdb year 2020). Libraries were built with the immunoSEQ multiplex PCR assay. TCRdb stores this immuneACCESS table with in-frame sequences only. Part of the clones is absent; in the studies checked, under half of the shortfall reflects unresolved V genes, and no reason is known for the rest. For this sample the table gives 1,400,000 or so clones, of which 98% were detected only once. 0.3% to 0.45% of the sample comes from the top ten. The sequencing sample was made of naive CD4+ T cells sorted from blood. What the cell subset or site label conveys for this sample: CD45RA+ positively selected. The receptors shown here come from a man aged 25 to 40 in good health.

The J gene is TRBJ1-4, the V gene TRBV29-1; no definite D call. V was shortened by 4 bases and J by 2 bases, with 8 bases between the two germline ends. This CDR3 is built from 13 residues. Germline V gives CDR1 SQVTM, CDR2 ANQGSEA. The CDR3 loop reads CSVGPSTNEKLFF. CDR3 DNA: TGCAGCGTTGGCCCCTCTACTAATGAAAAACTGTTTTTT.

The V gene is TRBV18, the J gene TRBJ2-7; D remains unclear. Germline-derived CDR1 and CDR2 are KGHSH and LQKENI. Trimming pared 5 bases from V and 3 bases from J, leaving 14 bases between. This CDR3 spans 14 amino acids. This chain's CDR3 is CASSTAISGYEQYF. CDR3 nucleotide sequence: TGTGCCAGCTCAACCGCTATTTCAGGCTACGAGCAGTACTTC.

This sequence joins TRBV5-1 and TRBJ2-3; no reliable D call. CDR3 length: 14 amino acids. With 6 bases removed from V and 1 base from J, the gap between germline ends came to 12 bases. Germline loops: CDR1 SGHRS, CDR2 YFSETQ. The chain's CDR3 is CASTGGLGTDTQYF. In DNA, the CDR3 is TGCGCCAGCACAGGCGGTTTAGGCACAGATACGCAGTATTTT.

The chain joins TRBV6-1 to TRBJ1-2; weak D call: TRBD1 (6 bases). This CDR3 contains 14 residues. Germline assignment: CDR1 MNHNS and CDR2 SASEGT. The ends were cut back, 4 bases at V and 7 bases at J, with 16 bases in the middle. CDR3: CASSGQTGESGYTF. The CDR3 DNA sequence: TGTGCCAGCAGTGGTCAGACAGGCGAGAGTGGCTACACCTTC.

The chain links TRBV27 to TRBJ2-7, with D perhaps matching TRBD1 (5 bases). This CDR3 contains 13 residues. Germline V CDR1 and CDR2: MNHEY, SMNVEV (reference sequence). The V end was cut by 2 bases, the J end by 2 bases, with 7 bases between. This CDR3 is CASSLTGAYEQYF. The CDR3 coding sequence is TGTGCCAGCAGTTTAACAGGAGCCTACGAGCAGTACTTC.

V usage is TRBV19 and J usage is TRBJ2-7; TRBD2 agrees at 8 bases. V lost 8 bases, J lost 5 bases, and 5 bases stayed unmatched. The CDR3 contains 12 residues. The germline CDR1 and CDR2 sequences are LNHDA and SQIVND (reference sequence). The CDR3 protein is CASGWREDEQYF. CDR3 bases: TGTGCCAGTGGGTGGCGGGAGGACGAGCAGTACTTC.

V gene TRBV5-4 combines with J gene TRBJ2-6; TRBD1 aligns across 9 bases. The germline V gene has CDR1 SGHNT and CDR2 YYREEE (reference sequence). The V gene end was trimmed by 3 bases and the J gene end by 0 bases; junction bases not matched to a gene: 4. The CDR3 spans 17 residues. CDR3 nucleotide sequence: TGTGCCAGCAGCTCGGGACAGGGCCACTCTGGGGCCAACGTCCTGACTTTC. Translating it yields CASSSGQGHSGANVLTF.

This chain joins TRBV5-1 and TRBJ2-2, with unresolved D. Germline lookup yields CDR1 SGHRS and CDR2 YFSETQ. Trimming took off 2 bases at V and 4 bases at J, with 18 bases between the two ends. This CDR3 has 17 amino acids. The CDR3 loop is CASSLVAGDRVTGELFF. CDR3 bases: TGCGCCAGCAGCTTAGTTGCCGGAGATCGGGTCACCGGGGAGCTGTTTTTT. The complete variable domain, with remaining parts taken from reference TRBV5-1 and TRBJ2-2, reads KAGVTQTPRYLIKTRGQQVTLSCSPISGHRSVSWYQQTPGQGLQFLFEYFSETQRNKGNFPGRFSGRQFSNSRSEMNVSTLELGDSALYLCASSLVAGDRVTGELFFGEGSRLTVL.

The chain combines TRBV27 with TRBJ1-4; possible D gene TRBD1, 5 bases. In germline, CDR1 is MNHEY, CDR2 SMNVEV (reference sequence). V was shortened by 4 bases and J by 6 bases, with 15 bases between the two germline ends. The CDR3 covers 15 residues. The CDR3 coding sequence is TGTGCCAGCAGTTGGGACGGGAGGGCCGATGAAAAACTGTTTTTT. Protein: CASSWDGRADEKLFF.

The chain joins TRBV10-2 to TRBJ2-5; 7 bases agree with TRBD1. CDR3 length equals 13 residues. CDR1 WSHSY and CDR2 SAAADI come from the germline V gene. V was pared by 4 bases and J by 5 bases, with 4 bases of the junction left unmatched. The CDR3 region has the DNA TGCGCCAGCAGTGGGACAGGTGGGGAGACCCAGTACTTC. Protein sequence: CASSGTGGETQYF.

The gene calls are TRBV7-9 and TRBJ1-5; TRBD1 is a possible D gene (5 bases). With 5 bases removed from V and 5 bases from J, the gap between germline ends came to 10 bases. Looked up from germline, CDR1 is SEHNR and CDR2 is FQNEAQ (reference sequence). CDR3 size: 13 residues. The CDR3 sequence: CASSTGHYQPQHF. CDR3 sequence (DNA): TGTGCCAGCAGCACCGGACACTATCAGCCCCAGCATTTT.

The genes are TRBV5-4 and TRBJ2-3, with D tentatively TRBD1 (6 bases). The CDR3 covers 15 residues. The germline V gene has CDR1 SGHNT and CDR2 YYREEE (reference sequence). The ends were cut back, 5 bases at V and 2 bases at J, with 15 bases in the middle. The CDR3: CASSGTLGFTDTQYF. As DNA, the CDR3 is TGTGCCAGCAGTGGGACATTAGGATTCACAGATACGCAGTATTTT.

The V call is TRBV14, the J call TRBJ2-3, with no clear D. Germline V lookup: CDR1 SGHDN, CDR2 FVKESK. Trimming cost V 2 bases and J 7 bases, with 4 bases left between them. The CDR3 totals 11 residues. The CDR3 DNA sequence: TGTGCCAGCAGCCAACTCTATACGCAGTATTTT. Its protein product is CASSQLYTQYF.

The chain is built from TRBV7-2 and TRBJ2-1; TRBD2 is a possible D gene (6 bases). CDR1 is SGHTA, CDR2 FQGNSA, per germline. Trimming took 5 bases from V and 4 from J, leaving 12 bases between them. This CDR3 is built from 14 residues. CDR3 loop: CASSVRLVYNEQFF. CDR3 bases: TGTGCCAGCAGCGTCAGACTAGTTTACAATGAGCAGTTCTTC.

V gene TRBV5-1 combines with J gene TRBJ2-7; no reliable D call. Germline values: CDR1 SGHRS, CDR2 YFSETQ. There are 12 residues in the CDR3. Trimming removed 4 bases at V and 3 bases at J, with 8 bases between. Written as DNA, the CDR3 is TGCGCCAGCAGCGGATCGGACTACGAGCAGTACTTC. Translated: CASSGSDYEQYF.

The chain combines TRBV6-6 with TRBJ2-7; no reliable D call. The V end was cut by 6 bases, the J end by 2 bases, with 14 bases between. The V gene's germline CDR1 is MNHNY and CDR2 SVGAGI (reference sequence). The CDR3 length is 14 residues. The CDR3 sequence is CASSSFLTAYEQYF. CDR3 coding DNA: TGTGCCAGCAGCTCATTCCTGACCGCCTACGAGCAGTACTTC.

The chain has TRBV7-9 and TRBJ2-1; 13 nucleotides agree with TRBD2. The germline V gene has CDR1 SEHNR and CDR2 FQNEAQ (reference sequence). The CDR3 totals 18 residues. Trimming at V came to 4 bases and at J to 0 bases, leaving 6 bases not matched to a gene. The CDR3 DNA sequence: TGTGCCAGCAGCTCTCCCGGGACTAGCGGGACCTCCTACAATGAGCAGTTCTTC. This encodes CASSSPGTSGTSYNEQFF.

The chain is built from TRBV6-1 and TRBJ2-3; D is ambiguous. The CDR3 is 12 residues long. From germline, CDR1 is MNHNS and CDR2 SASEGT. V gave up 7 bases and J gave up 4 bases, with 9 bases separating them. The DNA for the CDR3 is TGTGCCAGCAATCAGTGGCCAGATACGCAGTATTTT. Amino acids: CASNQWPDTQYF.

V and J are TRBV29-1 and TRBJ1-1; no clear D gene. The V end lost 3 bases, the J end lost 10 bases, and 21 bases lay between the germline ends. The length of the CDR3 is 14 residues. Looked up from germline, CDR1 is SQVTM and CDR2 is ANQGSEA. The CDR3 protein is CSVEGLYLPSGAFF. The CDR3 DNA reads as TGCAGCGTTGAGGGCCTCTACCTACCTTCGGGAGCTTTCTTT.

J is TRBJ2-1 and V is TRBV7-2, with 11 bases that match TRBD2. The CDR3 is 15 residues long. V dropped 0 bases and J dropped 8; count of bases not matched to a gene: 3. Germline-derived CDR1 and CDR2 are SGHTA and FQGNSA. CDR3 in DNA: TGTGCCAGCAGCTTAGCTAGCGGGAGGGGGGATGAGCAGTTCTTC. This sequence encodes CASSLASGRGDEQFF.

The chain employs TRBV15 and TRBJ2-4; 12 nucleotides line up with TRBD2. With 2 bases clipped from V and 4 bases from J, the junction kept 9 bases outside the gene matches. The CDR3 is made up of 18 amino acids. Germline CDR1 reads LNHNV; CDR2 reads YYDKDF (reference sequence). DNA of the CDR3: TGTGCCACCAGCAGACCCCCCCAGACTAGCGGGAGTAAAAACATTCAGTACTTC. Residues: CATSRPPQTSGSKNIQYF. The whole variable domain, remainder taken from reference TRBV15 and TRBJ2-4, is DAMVIQNPRYQVTQFGKPVTLSCSQTLNHNVMYWYQQKSSQAPKLLFHYYDKDFNNEADTPDNFQSRRPNTSFCFLDIRSPGLGDTAMYLCATSRPPQTSGSKNIQYFGAGTRLSVL.

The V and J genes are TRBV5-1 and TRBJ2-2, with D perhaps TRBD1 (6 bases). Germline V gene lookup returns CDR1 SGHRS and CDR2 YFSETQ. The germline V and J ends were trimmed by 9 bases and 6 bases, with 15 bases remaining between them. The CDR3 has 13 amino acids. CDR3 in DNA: TGCGCCACCGGGTACGAGGGGGCCGGGGAGCTGTTTTTT. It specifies CATGYEGAGELFF.

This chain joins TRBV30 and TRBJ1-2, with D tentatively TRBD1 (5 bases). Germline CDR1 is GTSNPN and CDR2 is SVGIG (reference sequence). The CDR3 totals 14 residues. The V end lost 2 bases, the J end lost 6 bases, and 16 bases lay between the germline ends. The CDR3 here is CAWSNEGERNGYTF. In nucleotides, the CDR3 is TGTGCCTGGAGTAATGAAGGGGAACGGAATGGCTACACCTTC.

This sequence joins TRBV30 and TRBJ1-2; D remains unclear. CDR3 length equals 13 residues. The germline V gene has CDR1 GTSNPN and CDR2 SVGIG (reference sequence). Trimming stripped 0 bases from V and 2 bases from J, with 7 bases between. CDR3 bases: TGTGCCTGGAGTGTAGCGCAGAACTATGGCTACACCTTC. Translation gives CAWSVAQNYGYTF.

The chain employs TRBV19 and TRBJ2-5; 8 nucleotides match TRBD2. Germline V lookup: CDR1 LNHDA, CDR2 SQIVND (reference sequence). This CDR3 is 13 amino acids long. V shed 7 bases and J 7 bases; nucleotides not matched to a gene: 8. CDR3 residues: CASTGLASGTQYF. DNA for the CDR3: TGTGCCAGTACTGGACTAGCCTCGGGGACCCAGTACTTC.

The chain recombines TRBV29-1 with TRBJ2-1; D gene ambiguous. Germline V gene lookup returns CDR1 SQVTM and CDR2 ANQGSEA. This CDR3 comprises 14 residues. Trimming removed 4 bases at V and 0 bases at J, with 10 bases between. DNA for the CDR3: TGCAGCGTTGTTTTGTCTAGCTCCTACAATGAGCAGTTCTTC. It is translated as CSVVLSSSYNEQFF.

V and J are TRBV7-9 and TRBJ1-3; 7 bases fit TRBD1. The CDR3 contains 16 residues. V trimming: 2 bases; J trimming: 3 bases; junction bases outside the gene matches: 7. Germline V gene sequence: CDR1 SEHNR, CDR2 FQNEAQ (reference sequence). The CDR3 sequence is CASSLYQGGRGNTIYF. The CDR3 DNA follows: TGTGCCAGCAGCTTATATCAGGGGGGACGTGGAAACACCATATATTTT.

The CDR3 DNA reads TGTGCCAGCAGCCCCGGGGGGACTAGGGCCTACAATGAGCAGTTCTTC. Translating gives CASSPGGTRAYNEQFF. V is TRBV11-3 and J is TRBJ2-1; 8 nucleotides agree with TRBD2. Germline V lookup: CDR1 SGHNT, CDR2 YENEEA. V shed 5 bases, J shed 2 bases, and the junction held 8 bases outside the gene matches. The CDR3 runs 16 residues. The full variable domain, with the rest looked up from reference TRBV11-3 and TRBJ2-1, is EAGVVQSPRYKIIEKKQPVAFWCNPISGHNTLYWYLQNLGQGPELLIRYENEEAVDDSQLPKDRFSAERLKGVDSTLKIQPAELGDSAVYLCASSPGGTRAYNEQFFGPGTRLTVL.

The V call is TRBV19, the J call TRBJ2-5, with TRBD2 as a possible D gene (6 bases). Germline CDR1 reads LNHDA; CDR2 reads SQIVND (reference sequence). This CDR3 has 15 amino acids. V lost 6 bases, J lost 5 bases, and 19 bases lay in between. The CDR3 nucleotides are TGTGCCAGTAGCCATGGATCCGGGACTGTTGAGACCCAGTACTTC. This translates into CASSHGSGTVETQYF.

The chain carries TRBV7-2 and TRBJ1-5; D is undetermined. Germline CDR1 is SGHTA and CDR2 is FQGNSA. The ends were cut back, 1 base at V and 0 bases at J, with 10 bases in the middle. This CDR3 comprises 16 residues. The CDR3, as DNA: TGTGCCAGCAGCTTAGGGCTCGGATATAGCAATCAGCCCCAGCATTTT. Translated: CASSLGLGYSNQPQHF.

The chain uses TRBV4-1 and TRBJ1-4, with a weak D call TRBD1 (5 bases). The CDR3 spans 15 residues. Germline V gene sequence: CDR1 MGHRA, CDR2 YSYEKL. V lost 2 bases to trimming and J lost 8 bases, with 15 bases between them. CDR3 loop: CASSQPGAPPEKLFF. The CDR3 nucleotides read TGCGCCAGCAGCCAACCCGGGGCCCCCCCAGAAAAACTGTTTTTT.

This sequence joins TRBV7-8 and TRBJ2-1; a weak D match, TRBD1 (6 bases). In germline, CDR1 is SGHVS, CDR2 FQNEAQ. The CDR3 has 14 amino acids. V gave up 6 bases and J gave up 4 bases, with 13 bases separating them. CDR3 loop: CASRQLDSYNEQFF. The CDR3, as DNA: TGTGCCAGCAGACAATTGGACAGTTACAATGAGCAGTTCTTC.